The 24 T cell receptor beta chains reported below all come from one sample, sequenced in a study of blood T cell repertoires in COVID-19. Some clones are missing from TCRdb's copy, which holds only in-frame ones; the method was immunoSEQ multiplex PCR. The sample shows around 100,000 clones, 85% of them seen only once. Sequenced: peripheral blood. All receptors come from a human donor in a cohort sampled during active COVID-19.

V gene TRBV5-1 combines with J gene TRBJ2-1, with 10 bases fitting TRBD2. CDR3 length equals 22 residues. Germline V lookup: CDR1 SGHRS, CDR2 YFSETQ. The trim removed 0 bases at V and 0 bases at J, leaving 18 bases unmatched. The DNA of the CDR3 is TGCGCCAGCAGCTTGGAGGGCGGAGTGGCTAGCGGGGGCACTAGCTCCTACAATGAGCAGTTCTTC. It encodes CASSLEGGVASGGTSSYNEQFF.

V and J are TRBV18 and TRBJ1-1; 8 positions match TRBD1. Germline CDR1 is KGHSH and CDR2 is LQKENI. The V segment lost 6 bases and the J segment 7 bases; nucleotides outside the gene matches: 4. This CDR3 is built from 12 residues. The chain's CDR3 is CASSRDRGEAFF. The CDR3 coding sequence is TGTGCCAGCTCGCGAGACAGGGGTGAAGCTTTCTTT.

J is TRBJ2-2 and V is TRBV29-1; D unclear. CDR3 size: 11 residues. The V and J ends lost 6 bases and 6 bases respectively, with 8 bases between them. Germline CDR1 reads SQVTM; CDR2 reads ANQGSEA. The CDR3 region has the DNA TGCAGCGTAAGGAGTCCCGGGGAGCTGTTTTTT. This sequence encodes CSVRSPGELFF.

V usage is TRBV18 and J usage is TRBJ2-1; the D gene is possibly TRBD1 (5 bases). Trimming took 3 bases from V and 5 from J, leaving 8 bases between them. The germline V gene has CDR1 KGHSH and CDR2 LQKENI. This CDR3 has 13 residues. The CDR3 spells CASSPGRNNEQFF. The CDR3 DNA is TGTGCCAGCTCACCGGGGCGGAACAATGAGCAGTTCTTC.

This chain joins TRBV5-1 and TRBJ2-7; TRBD1 matches 9 bases. Losses at the gene ends were 4 bases for V and 6 bases for J; bases not matched to a gene: 8. This CDR3 is built from 14 residues. Germline V lookup: CDR1 SGHRS, CDR2 YFSETQ. CDR3 amino acids: CASSRDRVASEQYF. The CDR3 coding sequence is TGCGCCAGCAGCAGGGACAGGGTGGCAAGCGAGCAGTACTTC. Drawing the rest from reference TRBV5-1 and TRBJ2-7, the complete variable domain is KAGVTQTPRYLIKTRGQQVTLSCSPISGHRSVSWYQQTPGQGLQFLFEYFSETQRNKGNFPGRFSGRQFSNSRSEMNVSTLELGDSALYLCASSRDRVASEQYFGPGTRLTVT.

The chain recombines TRBV5-1 with TRBJ2-7, with 10 positions matching TRBD2. V trimming: 2 bases; J trimming: 6 bases; junction bases outside the gene matches: 8. This CDR3 region has 15 residues. CDR1 SGHRS and CDR2 YFSETQ come from the germline V gene. CDR3 loop: CASSLTSGAQGEQYF. In nucleotides, the CDR3 is TGCGCCAGCAGCTTAACTAGCGGGGCGCAGGGCGAGCAGTACTTC.

V gene TRBV19 combines with J gene TRBJ1-5; 10 bases are shared with TRBD1. The CDR3 has 13 residues. V lost 6 bases and J lost 4; bases outside the gene matches: 0. Germline assignment: CDR1 LNHDA and CDR2 SQIVND (reference sequence). CDR3 region: CASRGQGNQPQHF. CDR3 DNA: TGTGCCAGTAGGGGACAGGGGAATCAGCCCCAGCATTTT.

The V and J genes are TRBV2 and TRBJ2-7; D call uncertain. The V gene lost 6 bases and the J gene lost 9 bases, with 24 bases spanning the gap. Germline V CDR1 and CDR2: SNHLY, FYNNEI. The CDR3 has 15 residues. The CDR3 sequence is CASRTDRNSYEVQYF. CDR3 sequence (DNA): TGTGCCAGCAGAACAGATCGAAATTCCTACGAAGTGCAGTACTTC.

The rearrangement joins TRBV5-4 to TRBJ2-2, with a tentative D call TRBD1 (6 bases). Germline loops: CDR1 SGHNT, CDR2 YYREEE (reference sequence). Trimming cost V 1 base and J 0 bases, with 10 bases left between them. This CDR3 has 16 residues. The CDR3 DNA reads as TGTGCCAGCAGCTTGTTAGGGGGTTCGAACACCGGGGAGCTGTTTTTT. As protein: CASSLLGGSNTGELFF. Full variable domain (missing parts from reference TRBV5-4 and TRBJ2-2): ETGVTQSPTHLIKTRGQQVTLRCSSQSGHNTVSWYQQALGQGPQFIFQYYREEENGRGNFPPRFSGLQFPNYSSELNVNALELDDSALYLCASSLLGGSNTGELFFGEGSRLTVL.

The rearrangement joins TRBV10-3 to TRBJ1-1, with unresolved D. Germline CDR1 ENHRY, CDR2 SYGVKD. V dropped 6 bases and J dropped 7 bases, with 15 bases sitting between them. The CDR3 length is 13 residues. In nucleotides, the CDR3 is TGTGCCATCAGCTCCCCTGGGGAGGGTGAAGCTTTCTTT. Protein sequence: CAISSPGEGEAFF.

The chain recombines TRBV6-6 with TRBJ1-1, with a possible D match to TRBD1 (6 bases). Deletions cut 6 bases from V and 2 bases from J, with 7 bases between. From germline, CDR1 is MNHNY and CDR2 SVGAGI (reference sequence). CDR3 length: 12 residues. CDR3 loop: CASRQGNTEAFF. CDR3 bases: TGTGCCAGCAGACAGGGAAACACTGAAGCTTTCTTT.

In its sample, this clone was seen a few times. The chain couples TRBV6-5 to TRBJ2-7, with D possibly being TRBD2 (5 bases). The CDR3 runs 15 residues. Germline loops: CDR1 MNHEY, CDR2 SVGAGI. With 2 bases removed from V and 6 bases from J, the gap between germline ends came to 17 bases. The CDR3 sequence is CASSYEGGFYSEQYF. The CDR3 DNA reads as TGTGCCAGCAGTTACGAAGGCGGGTTTTACTCCGAGCAGTACTTC.

By share of the sample, this clone is medium-sized. This rearrangement joins TRBV24-1 to TRBJ1-5, with D tentatively TRBD1 (6 bases). The CDR3 spans 15 residues. Looked up from germline, CDR1 is KGHDR and CDR2 is SFDVKD. Trimming took 10 bases from V and 0 from J, leaving 15 bases between them. The CDR3 spells CATQQGAYSNQPQHF. CDR3 bases: TGTGCCACTCAACAGGGAGCCTATAGCAATCAGCCCCAGCATTTT.

This chain joins TRBV11-3 and TRBJ1-1, with D maybe TRBD1 (5 bases). Germline V gene lookup returns CDR1 SGHNT and CDR2 YENEEA. The V end lost 6 bases, the J end lost 7 bases, and 15 bases lay between the germline ends. This CDR3 is 13 amino acids long. The CDR3 bases are TGTGCCAGCAGTTACCGGGGGACCGGTGAAGCTTTCTTT. Translation gives CASSYRGTGEAFF.

This chain connects TRBV24-1 to TRBJ2-1, with D perhaps matching TRBD1 (5 bases). This CDR3 is 15 amino acids long. Germline assignment: CDR1 KGHDR and CDR2 SFDVKD. V was clipped by 0 bases and J by 6 bases, with 11 bases between them. CDR3 residues: CATSDLFGASNEQFF. CDR3 bases: TGTGCCACCAGTGATTTGTTTGGGGCCTCCAATGAGCAGTTCTTC.

The V gene is TRBV28, the J gene TRBJ1-5; tentative D call: TRBD1 (5 bases). V lost 5 bases and J 1 base, leaving 12 bases between the germline ends. This CDR3 comprises 15 residues. CDR1 and CDR2 from the germline V gene are MDHEN and SYDVKM. The CDR3 reads CASSPDGGSNQPQHF. CDR3 coding DNA: TGTGCCAGCAGTCCCGACGGGGGGAGCAATCAGCCCCAGCATTTT. The full variable domain, with the rest looked up from reference TRBV28 and TRBJ1-5, is DVKVTQSSRYLVKRTGEKVFLECVQDMDHENMFWYRQDPGLGLRLIYFSYDVKMKEKGDIPEGYSVSREKKERFSLILESASTNQTSMYLCASSPDGGSNQPQHFGDGTRLSIL.

The rearrangement joins TRBV27 to TRBJ2-7; TRBD2 aligns across 8 bases. V lost 8 bases to trimming and J lost 0 bases; unmatched junction nucleotides: 6. Germline loops: CDR1 MNHEY, CDR2 SMNVEV (reference sequence). The CDR3 extends over 14 amino acids. For the CDR3, the DNA is TGTGCCAGCTCCCTACTAGCGGACTCCTACGAGCAGTACTTC. Translation: CASSLLADSYEQYF.

The CDR3 loop reads CASSQLVQIPQMEQYF. In DNA form, the CDR3 reads TGCGCCAGCAGCCAACTCGTACAGATTCCTCAGATGGAGCAGTACTTC. V and J are TRBV5-1 and TRBJ2-7; no clear D. The germline V and J ends were trimmed by 4 bases and 7 bases, with 24 bases remaining between them. The length of the CDR3 is 16 residues. Germline CDR1 SGHRS, CDR2 YFSETQ.

This clone is a singleton in its sample. The V call is TRBV13, the J call TRBJ2-3; 14 bases fit TRBD2. The ends lost 5 bases at V and 4 bases at J; junction bases unmatched: 5. The CDR3 has 16 amino acids. CDR1 is PRHDT and CDR2 is FYEKMQ in the germline V gene (reference sequence). CDR3 bases: TGTGCCAGCAGCCGACCGACTAGCGGGGGGGCAGATACGCAGTATTTT. It specifies CASSRPTSGGADTQYF.

DNA of the CDR3: TGCGCCAGCAGATCGGTAGGTAGCGGGAGGGCCTACAATGAGCAGTTCTTC. Its protein product is CASRSVGSGRAYNEQFF. The V and J genes are TRBV5-1 and TRBJ2-1; 11 positions agree with TRBD2. V lost 5 bases to trimming and J lost 2 bases; unmatched junction nucleotides: 9. CDR1 is SGHRS and CDR2 is YFSETQ in the germline V gene. The CDR3 covers 17 residues.

This chain links TRBV15 with TRBJ2-7; TRBD1 aligns across 10 bases. The germline CDR1 and CDR2 sequences are LNHNV and YYDKDF (reference sequence). V was clipped by 1 base and J by 5 bases; unmatched bases: 5. The length of the CDR3 is 15 residues. CDR3 in amino acids: CATSRGRQGADEQYF. DNA for the CDR3: TGTGCCACCAGCAGAGGGCGACAGGGGGCGGACGAGCAGTACTTC.

The rearrangement links TRBV28 to TRBJ1-1; TRBD1 matches at 9 bases. Germline values: CDR1 MDHEN, CDR2 SYDVKM. The trim removed 3 bases at V and 1 base at J, leaving 9 bases unmatched. This CDR3 has 17 amino acids. This CDR3 reads CASSLLAMTGGNTEAFF. CDR3 bases: TGTGCCAGCAGTTTGCTAGCTATGACAGGGGGGAACACTGAAGCTTTCTTT.

The chain has TRBV3-1 (or the pseudogene TRBV3-2) and TRBJ2-2; TRBD2 matches 9 bases. The junction had 6 bases not matched to a gene; V was cut back by 3 bases and J by 4 bases. CDR3 length equals 16 residues. CDR1 and CDR2 (germline): LGHDT, YNNKEL (reference sequence). CDR3 region: CASSQVSGSSTGELFF. Written as DNA, the CDR3 is TGTGCCAGCAGCCAGGTTAGCGGGAGTTCCACCGGGGAGCTGTTTTTT.

This chain links TRBV6-1 with TRBJ2-2, with no clear D. The CDR3 runs 13 residues. Per the germline V gene, CDR1 is MNHNS and CDR2 is SASEGT. Trimming removed 3 bases from V and 4 bases from J, with 6 bases in between. The CDR3 spells CASSETGTGELFF. The CDR3 nucleotides read TGTGCCAGCAGTGAGACGGGCACCGGGGAGCTGTTTTTT.